These 21 T cell receptor beta chains came from one sample sequenced in a study of shared clonotypes between healthy human individuals. The method was immunoSEQ multiplex PCR; TCRdb's version includes in-frame clones alone and lacks a portion of them. The table lists roughly 2.6 million clones, 85% to 95% of them singletons. The material sequenced was naive CD4+ T cells sorted from blood. Subset given: CD45RA+ positively selected. Every receptor here comes from a man younger than 30 in good health.

The chain couples TRBV25-1 to TRBJ1-2; tentatively, D is TRBD1 (5 bases). V was cut by 1 base and J by 2 bases, with 8 bases left in between. The CDR3 has 14 amino acids. Germline CDR1 reads MGHDK; CDR2 reads SYGVNS. The CDR3 spells CASSEWGQNYGYTF. As DNA, the CDR3 is TGTGCCAGCAGTGAATGGGGCCAGAACTATGGCTACACCTTC.

This clone was seen a single time. The J gene is TRBJ2-7, the V gene TRBV27; D perhaps matches TRBD2 (5 bases). CDR3 length: 15 residues. Trimming pared 5 bases from V and 1 base from J, leaving 15 bases between. Germline-derived CDR1 and CDR2 are MNHEY and SMNVEV (reference sequence). The CDR3 loop reads CASSLGGPGSYEQYF. As DNA, the CDR3 is TGTGCCAGCAGTCTCGGCGGGCCCGGGTCCTACGAGCAGTACTTC.

Comments on this clone: Other DNA sequences of this sample code for an identical CDR3. The V gene is TRBV2, the J gene TRBJ1-4; a weak D match, TRBD1 (5 bases). Germline lookup yields CDR1 SNHLY and CDR2 FYNNEI. The V end was cut by 5 bases, the J end by 5 bases, with 12 bases between. This CDR3 contains 14 residues. Here the CDR3 DNA reads TGTGCCAGCAGTTCCGGGACGGGGAATGAAAAACTGTTTTTT. It yields the protein CASSSGTGNEKLFF.

This clone is a singleton in its sample. The chain recombines TRBV5-4 with TRBJ2-3; 8 nucleotides align to TRBD2. The V gene's germline CDR1 is SGHNT and CDR2 YYREEE (reference sequence). V was pared by 2 bases and J by 5 bases, with 4 bases of the junction left unmatched. The CDR3 totals 14 residues. The CDR3 region is CASSFSSGGDTQYF. The CDR3 coding sequence is TGTGCCAGCAGCTTTTCAAGCGGGGGAGATACGCAGTATTTT.

This chain connects TRBV7-2 to TRBJ1-5; 7 bases line up with TRBD1. The CDR3 length is 15 residues. After removal of 1 base from V and 3 bases from J, the junction contained 3 bases not matched to a gene. Germline-derived CDR1 and CDR2 are SGHTA and FQGNSA. The CDR3 is CASSLDGTVNQPQHF. CDR3 coding DNA: TGTGCCAGCAGCTTAGACGGGACAGTCAATCAGCCCCAGCATTTT.

This sequence joins TRBV19 and TRBJ1-1, with 10 bases aligning to TRBD1. Germline CDR1 and CDR2: LNHDA and SQIVND (reference sequence). This CDR3 is 13 amino acids long. The ends lost 8 bases at V and 5 bases at J; junction bases unmatched: 5. The CDR3 DNA is TGTGCCAGTGCTCGGGACAGGGGTACTGAAGCTTTCTTT. Protein sequence: CASARDRGTEAFF.

The chain employs TRBV19 and TRBJ1-6; no clear D gene. The CDR3 is 12 residues long. Germline CDR1 LNHDA, CDR2 SQIVND (reference sequence). Trimming took off 7 bases at V and 16 bases at J, with 17 bases between the two ends. CDR3 sequence: CASKVFPLELHF. Written as DNA, the CDR3 is TGTGCCAGTAAGGTATTCCCGTTAGAACTCCACTTT.

This clone came up a few times. Other DNA variants within this sample encode the same CDR3. The chain recombines TRBV18 with TRBJ2-2, with TRBD1 matching over 7 bases. The CDR3 is made up of 15 amino acids. Germline assignment: CDR1 KGHSH and CDR2 LQKENI. V lost 2 bases, J lost 3 bases, and 3 bases stayed unmatched. In DNA form, the CDR3 reads TGTGCCAGCTCACCAAGACAGGGAGACACCGGGGAGCTGTTTTTT. This gives the protein CASSPRQGDTGELFF.

The gene calls are TRBV19 and TRBJ2-2; tentatively, D is TRBD2 (6 bases). Germline values: CDR1 LNHDA, CDR2 SQIVND (reference sequence). CDR3 length: 17 amino acids. Between the trimmed V and J ends, which lost 5 bases and 3 bases, there was a span of 19 bases. CDR3 DNA sequence: TGTGCCAGTAGTCCCACCGGGGGACCCCTGGACACCGGGGAGCTGTTTTTT. Protein: CASSPTGGPLDTGELFF.

The chain recombines TRBV6-6 with TRBJ2-1, with TRBD2 identical over 8 bases. This CDR3 spans 15 amino acids. The ends lost 2 bases at V and 3 bases at J; junction bases unmatched: 3. CDR1 is MNHNY and CDR2 is SVGAGI in the germline V gene (reference sequence). For the CDR3, the DNA is TGTGCCAGCAGTTACGACCTAGCGGGCTACAATGAGCAGTTCTTC. This translates into CASSYDLAGYNEQFF.

This chain connects TRBV30 to TRBJ1-2, with TRBD1 identical over 8 bases. CDR1 and CDR2 (germline): GTSNPN, SVGIG (reference sequence). With 3 bases clipped from V and 7 bases from J, the junction kept 7 bases outside the gene matches. The CDR3 has 13 amino acids. The CDR3 sequence: CAWRVTGGIGYTF. In nucleotides, the CDR3 is TGTGCCTGGAGAGTCACAGGGGGGATTGGCTACACCTTC.

Here the CDR3 DNA reads TGTGCCAGCAGCTCGCACGTCCAAGAGACCCAGTACTTC. It is translated as CASSSHVQETQYF. This chain uses TRBV7-2 with TRBJ2-5, with unresolved D. Between the trimmed V and J ends, which lost 4 bases and 1 base, there was a span of 7 bases. Germline values: CDR1 SGHTA, CDR2 FQGNSA. CDR3 length equals 13 residues.

The genes are TRBV7-2 and TRBJ1-3; 8 nucleotides agree with TRBD1. The CDR3 has 17 amino acids. Per the germline V gene, CDR1 is SGHTA and CDR2 is FQGNSA. Trimming took 1 base from V and 1 from J; bases not matched to a gene: 6. Here the CDR3 reads CASSLDGTGFSGNTIYF. As DNA, the CDR3 is TGTGCCAGCAGCTTAGATGGGACAGGATTTTCTGGAAACACCATATATTTT.

In its sample, this clone was seen a few times. A read error may produce the germline difference seen at one junction end. Different DNA sequences within this sample yield the same CDR3. The rearrangement joins TRBV7-7 to TRBJ1-1; D is possibly TRBD1 (5 bases). CDR1 and CDR2 (germline): SSHAT, FNYEAQ (reference sequence). The CDR3 consists of 13 residues. CDR3 sequence reads: CASSLDRNTEAFF. CDR3 nucleotides: TGTGCTAGCAGCCTCGACAGAAACACTGAAGCTTTCTTT.

J is TRBJ1-4 and V is TRBV10-3, with unresolved D. Germline assignment: CDR1 ENHRY and CDR2 SYGVKD. Trimming pared 2 bases from V and 6 bases from J, leaving 16 bases between. The CDR3 runs to 16 residues. CDR3 in amino acids: CAISEEGRTDYEKLFF. The CDR3 nucleotides are TGTGCCATCAGTGAGGAAGGAAGGACCGATTATGAAAAACTGTTTTTT.

J is TRBJ2-6 and V is TRBV7-2; D gene unclear. There are 14 residues in the CDR3. Germline V gives CDR1 SGHTA, CDR2 FQGNSA. Trimming left V 5 bases short and J 2 bases short, with 7 bases between. CDR3 protein: CASSPSTGANVLTF. CDR3 nucleotides: TGTGCCAGCAGCCCGTCAACTGGGGCCAACGTCCTGACTTTC.

This rearrangement joins TRBV2 to TRBJ2-5; tentative D call: TRBD1 (6 bases). The germline V gene has CDR1 SNHLY and CDR2 FYNNEI. V was cut by 5 bases and J by 5 bases, with 15 bases left in between. The CDR3 is 14 amino acids. CDR3 in DNA: TGTGCCAGCAGTCTCCAGGGGAGTACGGAGACCCAGTACTTC. This gives the protein CASSLQGSTETQYF. Filled out from reference TRBV2 and TRBJ2-5, the complete variable domain reads EPEVTQTPSHQVTQMGQEVILRCVPISNHLYFYWYRQILGQKVEFLVSFYNNEISEKSEIFDDQFSVERPDGSNFTLKIRSTKLEDSAMYFCASSLQGSTETQYFGPGTRLLVL.

The chain employs TRBV19 and TRBJ1-1; 7 bases map to TRBD1. The J segment lost 8 bases and the V segment lost 4 bases, leaving 7 bases of the junction unmatched. The CDR3 consists of 13 residues. From germline, CDR1 is LNHDA and CDR2 SQIVND (reference sequence). The chain's CDR3 is CASSKGTAEEAFF. In DNA form, the CDR3 reads TGTGCCAGTAGTAAGGGGACAGCGGAGGAAGCTTTCTTT. The full variable domain, rest sourced from reference TRBV19 and TRBJ1-1, is DGGITQSPKYLFRKEGQNVTLSCEQNLNHDAMYWYRQDPGQGLRLIYYSQIVNDFQKGDIAEGYSVSREKKESFPLTVTSAQKNPTAFYLCASSKGTAEEAFFGQGTRLTVV.

Concerning this clone itself: This CDR3 is also generated by other DNA sequences in the sample. The chain combines TRBV2 with TRBJ1-1; a weak D match, TRBD1 (5 bases). Deletions cut 5 bases from V and 1 base from J, with 8 bases between. The CDR3 is made up of 13 amino acids. Looked up from germline, CDR1 is SNHLY and CDR2 is FYNNEI. The CDR3 bases are TGTGCCAGCAGTCAGGGAGGGAACACTGAAGCTTTCTTT. Amino acids: CASSQGGNTEAFF. The variable domain in full, with the rest retrieved from reference TRBV2 and TRBJ1-1, is EPEVTQTPSHQVTQMGQEVILRCVPISNHLYFYWYRQILGQKVEFLVSFYNNEISEKSEIFDDQFSVERPDGSNFTLKIRSTKLEDSAMYFCASSQGGNTEAFFGQGTRLTVV.

V usage is TRBV4-1 and J usage is TRBJ2-1; D unresolved. This CDR3 spans 17 amino acids. Looked up from germline, CDR1 is MGHRA and CDR2 is YSYEKL. V lost 0 bases and J lost 4, with 16 bases in between. CDR3 amino acids: CASSQDRRVAHYNEQFF. CDR3 bases: TGCGCCAGCAGCCAAGATCGGAGAGTAGCCCATTACAATGAGCAGTTCTTC.

The CDR3 sequence is CASSYTGTGNEKLFF. The CDR3 DNA sequence: TGTGCCAGCAGTTACACCGGGACAGGGAATGAAAAACTGTTTTTT. The rearrangement links TRBV6-5 to TRBJ1-4; TRBD1 agrees at 9 bases. Germline V gene data show CDR1 as MNHEY and CDR2 as SVGAGI. The CDR3 has 15 residues. Unmatched junction bases numbered 3, after V lost 2 bases and J lost 5 bases.